Reported below is one T cell receptor beta chain. The CDR3 runs to 15 residues. Losses at the gene ends were 5 bases for V and 3 bases for J; bases not matched to a gene: 9. The germline V gene encodes CDR1 MDHEN and CDR2 SYDVKM. The sample comes from a study of blood T cell repertoires in COVID-19. As for the study in general: The United States, Italy and Spain supplied acute and convalescent COVID-19 samples. PBMCs, B-cell-depleted T cells, or T cells were the source of the cDNA or gDNA that made up the material.

In the source study's methods: The assay estimated nucleated cells by amplifying reference gene primers. TCRdb's table, derived via immunoSEQ multiplex PCR, lists solely in-frame clones and lacks some. The V and J calls and clone size come from that table; D and trimming were worked out from the DNA. The sample contains roughly 230,000 clones, under 85% of which appear only once. The source material was peripheral blood. The clonotype originates from a human donor in a cohort sampled during active COVID-19. The genes are TRBV28 and TRBJ2-7, with 8 positions matching TRBD1. The CDR3 sequence is CASSPTGGSGYEQYF. The DNA of the CDR3 is TGTGCCAGCAGTCCTACAGGGGGTTCAGGCTACGAGCAGTACTTC.